Listed below are T cell receptor beta chains from one sample, sequenced in a study of T cells after yellow fever vaccination. TCRdb called the 5' RACE reads again in MiXCR, with one record for every CDR3 protein. Of 500,000 to 650,000 distinct CDR3 sequences listed, around a sixth are singletons. The source material was PBMCs, sampled roughly 5 days after the first yellow fever vaccination. These receptors were obtained from a man aged 18 to 29 who received the YFV17D yellow fever vaccine. Both conserved end residues are part of each CDR3. D genes are given only for firm matches. Some rows have no size entry. The others give once, few or many, or a class for an expanded clone.

D	size	V	J	DNA	CDR3
NA	NA	TRBV4-3	TRBJ1-3	TGCGCCAGCAGCCATTCGGGGTCGGGAAACACCATATATTTT	CASSHSGSGNTIYF
NA	once	TRBV5-1	TRBJ2-3	TGCGCCAGCAGCGACCCACAGGGATCCACAGATACGCAGTATTTT	CASSDPQGSTDTQYF
TRBD2	many	TRBV6-5	TRBJ2-5	TGTGCCAGCAGTTACACGGGACTAGCGGGACCACAGACCCAGTACTTC	CASSYTGLAGPQTQYF
NA	few	TRBV25-1	TRBJ2-3	TGTGCCAGCAGTGAATATCGGTCAGCGCAGTATTTT	CASSEYRSAQYF
TRBD2	NA	TRBV20-1	TRBJ2-7	TGCAGTGCTAGAGCAAGCGGGGTCTACGAGCAGTACTTC	CSARASGVYEQYF
TRBD1	many	TRBV10-3	TRBJ2-7	TGTGCCATCCGTTACGGGACAGGGGACTACGAGCAGTACTTC	CAIRYGTGDYEQYF
NA	few	TRBV2	TRBJ2-3	TGTGCCAGCAGTGAAGGGGCAGTCTTTTTCACAGATACGCAGTATTTT	CASSEGAVFFTDTQYF
NA	NA	TRBV28	TRBJ1-5	TGTGCCAGCAGTTGGGGTAAGAATCAGCCCCAGCATTTT	CASSWGKNQPQHF
TRBD2	NA	TRBV10-1	TRBJ2-1	TGCGCCAGCAGTGCCCTACTAGCGGGGGCGGACAATGAGCAGTTCTTC	CASSALLAGADNEQFF
TRBD2	few	TRBV10-1	TRBJ2-1	TGCGCCAGCAGCGGGGGGGGGGCGTCAGAGGATGAGCAGTTCTTC	CASSGGGASEDEQFF
NA	NA	TRBV6-5	TRBJ2-3	TGTGCCAGCAGTTACTCCCAGGGTATAACAGATACGCAGTATTTT	CASSYSQGITDTQYF
NA	few	TRBV6-5	TRBJ1-2	TGTGCCAGCAGTTACCGGGCGGATATGGGCTACACCTTC	CASSYRADMGYTF
TRBD1	NA	TRBV10-3	TRBJ2-3	TGTGCCATCAGTGGGAGCGACAGGGGAACTCAGTATTTT	CAISGSDRGTQYF
NA	NA	TRBV4-3	TRBJ2-1	TGCGCCAGCAGCCGAGGGACACCGAGCTCCTACAATGAGCAGTTCTTC	CASSRGTPSSYNEQFF
NA	few	TRBV5-5	TRBJ2-3	TGTGCCAGCAGCCCGAGGGGGGACCCCACAGATACGCAGTATTTT	CASSPRGDPTDTQYF
TRBD2	few	TRBV10-3	TRBJ2-3	TGTGCCATCAGCCCCGCGTTGGTAGCGGGGGGAGATACGCAGTATTTT	CAISPALVAGGDTQYF
NA	NA	TRBV20-1	TRBJ2-4	TGCAGTGCTAGATCAGAGGCCAAAAACATTCAGTACTTC	CSARSEAKNIQYF
TRBD2	NA	TRBV6-2/TRBV6-3	TRBJ2-5	TGTGCCAGCAGCCACCGTTGGACTAGCATGGAGGAGACCCAGTACTTC	CASSHRWTSMEETQYF
NA	NA	TRBV4-3	TRBJ1-3	TGCGCCAGCAGCCAAGACTTGGTTGGAAACACCATATATTTT	CASSQDLVGNTIYF
NA	NA	TRBV7-2	TRBJ2-7	TGTGCCAGCAGCCCCTATCCATCATACGAGCAGTACTTC	CASSPYPSYEQYF
NA	NA	TRBV5-4	TRBJ1-6	TGTGCCAGCAGCTTTCCAGGGAATAATTCACCCCTCCACTTT	CASSFPGNNSPLHF
NA	NA	TRBV20-1	TRBJ2-3	TGCAGTGCCACACGTAGGACAGCTTATACAGATACGCAGTATTTT	CSATRRTAYTDTQYF
NA	NA	TRBV7-9	TRBJ2-7	TGTGCCAGCAGCTCGGGACACGCCGGCGAGCAGTACTTC	CASSSGHAGEQYF
TRBD2	many	TRBV29-1	TRBJ2-5	TGCAGCGGGGGGGGGTCACAAGAGACCCAGTACTTC	CSGGGSQETQYF
TRBD1	few	TRBV7-6	TRBJ2-1	TGTGCCAGCAAGGGACAGGGCCCCAATGAGCAGTTCTTC	CASKGQGPNEQFF
NA	NA	TRBV9	TRBJ1-2	TGTGCCAGCAGCGCCAGGGTTTCTGGCTACACCTTC	CASSARVSGYTF
NA	NA	TRBV7-2	TRBJ2-3	TGTGCCAGCAGCGTACTCGGAGATACGCAGTATTTT	CASSVLGDTQYF
TRBD1	few	TRBV18	TRBJ1-6	TGTGCCAGCTCACCTCAGGGGGCGGTCAATAATTCACCCCTCCACTTT	CASSPQGAVNNSPLHF
NA	NA	TRBV7-2	TRBJ1-2	TGTGCCAGCAGCAATGAACAGGGCTATGGCTACACCTTC	CASSNEQGYGYTF
NA	many	TRBV5-4	TRBJ2-5	TGTGCCAGCAGCTTACCGACGGAGCAAGAGACCCAGTACTTC	CASSLPTEQETQYF
NA	NA	TRBV28	TRBJ1-1	TGTGCCAGCAGTTTCGGGGCCGCGGACGGTATTGAAGCTTTCTTT	CASSFGAADGIEAFF
NA	NA	TRBV5-5	TRBJ1-5	TGTGCCAGCAGCTTGGAGGGACCGGGGAGAAATCAGCCCCAGCATTTT	CASSLEGPGRNQPQHF
TRBD2	NA	TRBV11-2	TRBJ2-7	TGTGCCAGCAGCCGGGGGGTGGTGGGGCGCGGCGCGAACCCTCTCTACGAGCAGTACTTC	CASSRGVVGRGANPLYEQYF
TRBD2	once	TRBV7-3	TRBJ2-1	TGTGCCAGCAGCCAAACCGGGACTAGCGACAATGAGCAGTTCTTC	CASSQTGTSDNEQFF
NA	NA	TRBV5-4	TRBJ2-3	TGTGCCAGCAGCTGGCAGGGTGCAGATACGCAGTATTTT	CASSWQGADTQYF
TRBD2	NA	TRBV9	TRBJ2-2	TGTGCCAGCAGCCCAGCGGGGGGATACACCGGGGAGCTGTTTTTT	CASSPAGGYTGELFF
NA	few	TRBV6-1	TRBJ1-6	TGTGCCAGCAGCCGGCAGCAAGGGAAAGGATCACCCCTCCACTTT	CASSRQQGKGSPLHF
NA	few	TRBV6-2/TRBV6-3	TRBJ2-3	TGTGCCAGCAGTCTTTATGAACCTAGCACAGATACGCAGTATTTT	CASSLYEPSTDTQYF
TRBD2	NA	TRBV2	TRBJ2-3	TGTGCCAGCCCCAGGACTAGCCCCACAGATACGCAGTATTTT	CASPRTSPTDTQYF
NA	NA	TRBV11-3	TRBJ2-6	TGTGCCAGCAGCTCTGACTCTGCTGGGGCCAACGTCCTGACTTTC	CASSSDSAGANVLTF
NA	few	TRBV5-1	TRBJ2-5	TGCGCCAGCAGCCAGGACAGACAAGAGACCCAGTACTTC	CASSQDRQETQYF
TRBD2	NA	TRBV11-2	TRBJ2-3	TGTGCCAGCAGCCTGACGGGGAACGGGGGGGCGAGCACAGATACGCAGTATTTT	CASSLTGNGGASTDTQYF
NA	few	TRBV5-1	TRBJ2-7	TGCGCCAGCCGCCCCCGCGGCGGGTCCTACGAGCAGTACTTC	CASRPRGGSYEQYF
TRBD2	NA	TRBV29-1	TRBJ2-5	TGCAGTCAGAGGACTAGCGGGGGGGAGACCCAGTACTTC	CSQRTSGGETQYF
TRBD2	NA	TRBV11-2	TRBJ2-1	TGTGCCAGCAGCCTGGGACTAGCGTATTACAATGAGCAGTTCTTC	CASSLGLAYYNEQFF
NA	NA	TRBV4-1	TRBJ1-1	TGCGCCAGCAGCCAAGGTTTACAGGGAAGAGGAACTGAAGCTTTCTTT	CASSQGLQGRGTEAFF
NA	once	TRBV21-1	TRBJ1-1	TGTGCCAGCAGCAAAAAGAAGGGGGGAACTTTCTTT	CASSKKKGGTFF
NA	few	TRBV2	TRBJ2-5	TGTGCCAGCAGTGGGGTGGACCAAGAGACCCAGTACTTC	CASSGVDQETQYF
NA	NA	TRBV29-1	TRBJ1-2	TGCAGCGTTGAGGAGTCGGGGGCCCCACCTTTTTCCTATGGCTACACCTTC	CSVEESGAPPFSYGYTF
TRBD2	NA	TRBV11-2	TRBJ2-7	TGTGCCAGCAGCTTAACTAGCGGGGGGCCCTACGAGCAGTACTTC	CASSLTSGGPYEQYF
NA	few	TRBV4-2	TRBJ2-3	TGTGCCAGCAGCCAAGCGCGGGCGCGGGGAGCCCGTTACACAGATACGCAGTATTTT	CASSQARARGARYTDTQYF
TRBD1	NA	TRBV4-3	TRBJ2-5	TGCGCCAGCAGCCCCGACAGGGGACTCCAAGAGACCCAGTACTTC	CASSPDRGLQETQYF
NA	many	TRBV10-3	TRBJ2-5	TGTGCCATCAGCGGGGGATTGGGGTCCGTGACCCAGTACTTC	CAISGGLGSVTQYF
NA	NA	TRBV3-1	TRBJ2-5	TGTGCCAGCAGCCAAAGGTCGGGAGAGACCAAGTACTTC	CASSQRSGETKYF
TRBD1	few	TRBV5-1	TRBJ1-4	TGCGCCAGCAGTTTTTTGATGGGACAGGGAGGTGAAAAACTGTTTTTT	CASSFLMGQGGEKLFF
TRBD1	few	TRBV7-9	TRBJ2-1	TGTGCCAGCAGCCCGACAGGGTATGAGCAGTTCTTC	CASSPTGYEQFF